The present T cell receptor (beta chain) was sequenced within a study of T cell responses to AZD1222 COVID-19 vaccine. On this clone itself: Its antigen is currently unknown.

Study findings and constraints: Breadth and depth of Spike-specific TCRs rose after two AZD1222 doses. Spike as a whole was targeted by vaccine-associated CD4 TCRs, dominant at 160-218 and 743-854. Nearly half of the spike-specific TCRs reportedly recognize variant regions that carry no mutations.

The table came from immunoSEQ multiplex PCR; TCRdb's copy has only in-frame clones and leaves some out. The data show 95,000 to 130,000 clones, with almost 95% seen just once and around 1.4% held by the top ten. This CDR3 contains 13 residues. Trimming pared 5 bases from V and 6 bases from J, leaving 13 bases between. The V gene's germline CDR1 is MNHEY and CDR2 SVGAGI. It was second doses at about 4 or about 12 weeks that were pooled. The chain employs TRBV6-5 and TRBJ1-2; D might be TRBD1 (5 bases). The sample here was peripheral blood, taken 28 days after the second AZD1222 dose. This clonotype was sampled from an adult who received the AZD1222 COVID-19 vaccine. This CDR3 is CASSPPGGDGYTF. The CDR3 DNA reads TGTGCCAGCAGTCCCCCGGGGGGTGATGGCTACACCTTC.